This TCR beta chain was observed in a study of glioma-infiltrating T cells after dendritic cell vaccination. At the level of the study: Three intradermal dendritic cell vaccine injections were given every two weeks.

A word on this clone: Its cognate antigen is unknown.

Specified time point: after dendritic cell vaccination, including at tumor progression/relapse. Study observations and caveats: Few patients contributed both blood and tumor specimens. TCR clonality showed no direct relationship with survival.

Sequencing used immunoSEQ multiplex PCR; TCRdb keeps in-frame clones, though not all of them. The table records 99,000 or so clones, roughly 89% of them present only once. CDR3 size: 18 residues. J gave up 4 bases and V 0 bases, and 13 bases lay outside the gene matches. From germline, CDR1 is SGHTA and CDR2 FQGNSA. The clonotype comes from a human donor with glioblastoma. V gene TRBV7-2 combines with J gene TRBJ2-7; 9 bases line up with TRBD1. Here the sequenced sample was blood, taken after dendritic cell vaccination. CDR3 in amino acids: CASSLATTRDRVAYEQYF. The CDR3 bases are TGTGCCAGCAGCTTAGCAACTACCCGGGACAGGGTCGCTTACGAGCAGTACTTC.